Following are 5 T cell receptor beta chains from one sample sequenced in a study of T cells after yellow fever vaccination. One entry per CDR3 protein results from TCRdb running MiXCR on the 5' RACE reads. The sample shows more than 300,000 distinct CDR3 sequences, 6.8% of them seen only once. Specimen: PBMCs, collected roughly 46 days after the first yellow fever vaccination. Every receptor here comes from a man between 18 and 35 years old who received the YFV17D yellow fever vaccine.

The chain carries TRBV5-1 and TRBJ2-3; 8 bases align to TRBD2. The ends lost 4 bases at V and 0 bases at J; junction bases unmatched: 4. From germline, CDR1 is SGHRS and CDR2 YFSETQ. The CDR3 has 15 residues. CDR3: CASSKGLDSTDTQYF. CDR3 coding DNA: TGCGCCAGCAGCAAGGGACTAGACAGCACAGATACGCAGTATTTT.

This clonotype has just a few counts. This chain uses TRBV27 with TRBJ2-1; 8 nucleotides line up with TRBD1. Losses at the gene ends were 2 bases for V and 7 bases for J; bases not matched to a gene: 7. Germline CDR1 and CDR2: MNHEY and SMNVEV (reference sequence). This CDR3 spans 15 amino acids. CDR3 in amino acids: CASSLNNRGWNEQFF. CDR3 nucleotide sequence: TGTGCCAGCAGTTTAAACAACAGGGGGTGGAATGAGCAGTTCTTC.

This clonotype has just a few counts. The chain joins TRBV12-3 or TRBV12-4 to TRBJ2-2, with 8 bases identical to TRBD2. V lost 7 bases, J lost 9 bases, and 10 bases stayed unmatched. The CDR3 has 14 amino acids. CDR3 amino acids: CASTPSGGFRELFF. CDR3 nucleotide sequence: TGTGCCAGCACCCCCTCGGGGGGGTTCCGGGAGCTGTTTTTT.

The V gene is TRBV7-2, the J gene TRBJ2-3; D may be TRBD2 (5 bases). Germline values: CDR1 SGHTA, CDR2 FQGNSA. V was trimmed by 2 bases and J by 2 bases, leaving 14 bases between them. The CDR3 consists of 16 residues. CDR3 in amino acids: CASSLTTGWVTDTQYF. Here the CDR3 DNA reads TGTGCCAGCAGCTTAACGACGGGATGGGTCACAGATACGCAGTATTTT.

The gene calls are TRBV19 and TRBJ1-1; D call uncertain. Per the germline V gene, CDR1 is LNHDA and CDR2 is SQIVND (reference sequence). CDR3 length: 13 amino acids. Trimming removed 7 bases at V and 0 bases at J, with 9 bases between. The chain's CDR3 is CASTKYLNTEAFF. The CDR3 nucleotides are TGTGCCAGTACGAAGTATCTGAACACTGAAGCTTTCTTT.